Each of the 31 T cell receptor beta chains below was sequenced from the same sample in a study of Graves' ophthalmopathy and Graves' hyperthyroidism. Researchers took RNA transcripts and amplified TCR beta CDR3 regions from them. HTBI primers served in a first-round RT-PCR, which a second-round multiplex PCR followed. In TCRdb, the multiplex PCR reads were re-called with MiXCR into one record per CDR3 protein. The sample contains 740,000 or so distinct CDR3 sequences, roughly 40% of which appear only once. Specimen: peripheral blood. These receptors were collected from an adult man with Graves' ophthalmopathy.

The gene calls are TRBV7-2 and TRBJ2-3; D is ambiguous. Germline V gene sequence: CDR1 SGHTA, CDR2 FQGNSA. There are 15 residues in the CDR3. Trimming took 2 bases from V and 0 from J, leaving 9 bases between them. The CDR3 spells CASSLSRISTDTQYF. CDR3 in DNA: TGTGCCAGCAGCTTATCACGGATTAGCACAGATACGCAGTATTTT.

The V gene is TRBV24-1, the J gene TRBJ1-5; possible D gene TRBD1, 6 bases. The germline V gene has CDR1 KGHDR and CDR2 SFDVKD. This CDR3 has 15 residues. V gave up 11 bases and J gave up 0 bases, with 16 bases separating them. CDR3 sequence (DNA): TGTGCCAGCTCCACAGGGAGTGATAGCAATCAGCCCCAGCATTTT. Residues: CASSTGSDSNQPQHF.

This clonotype was observed a handful of times. This sequence joins TRBV6-4 and TRBJ1-1; TRBD1 matches at 7 bases. Germline values: CDR1 MRHNA, CDR2 SNTAGT. V gave up 8 bases and J gave up 5 bases; unmatched junction bases: 8. This CDR3 spans 13 amino acids. The CDR3 DNA reads as TGTGCCAGCGGAGGCAGGGGGGGGACTGAAGCTTTCTTT. Translation: CASGGRGGTEAFF.

The genes are TRBV25-1 and TRBJ2-7; D gene uncertain. Germline V CDR1 and CDR2: MGHDK, SYGVNS. Trimming cost V 2 bases and J 3 bases, with 14 bases left between them. The CDR3 runs to 15 residues. The CDR3 is CASSEGSLLYYEQYF. For the CDR3, the DNA is TGTGCCAGCAGTGAAGGGTCCCTCCTTTACTACGAGCAGTACTTC.

The chain couples TRBV2 to TRBJ2-5, with D unclear. Trimming stripped 2 bases from V and 5 bases from J, with 12 bases between. The CDR3 totals 14 residues. Germline values: CDR1 SNHLY, CDR2 FYNNEI. The CDR3 sequence: CASSENAALETQYF. The CDR3 DNA reads as TGTGCCAGCAGTGAAAACGCGGCCCTGGAGACCCAGTACTTC.

V usage is TRBV7-2 and J usage is TRBJ1-1; D remains ambiguous. This CDR3 spans 16 amino acids. Germline loops: CDR1 SGHTA, CDR2 FQGNSA. Trimming took 5 bases from V and 0 from J, leaving 16 bases between them. This CDR3 reads CASSRREVLMNTEAFF. DNA for the CDR3: TGTGCCAGCAGCCGCCGAGAGGTCCTCATGAACACTGAAGCTTTCTTT.

The chain joins TRBV7-9 to TRBJ1-6, with 9 bases that match TRBD1. This CDR3 is 15 amino acids long. The V segment lost 6 bases and the J segment 9 bases; nucleotides outside the gene matches: 9. CDR1 is SEHNR, CDR2 FQNEAQ, per germline (reference sequence). Here the CDR3 DNA reads TGTGCCAGCAGTAGACCCGGGACAGGGCTTTCACCCCTCCACTTT. Translation gives CASSRPGTGLSPLHF.

This clonotype was seen many times. The chain links TRBV2 to TRBJ2-7; the match to TRBD2 covers 10 bases. The V gene's germline CDR1 is SNHLY and CDR2 FYNNEI. The CDR3 spans 13 residues. Trimming took 5 bases from V and 7 from J; bases not matched to a gene: 5. The CDR3 reads CASSWRAGGEQYF. Here the CDR3 DNA reads TGTGCCAGCAGTTGGAGAGCGGGGGGGGAGCAGTACTTC.

This clonotype occurred a few times. An end of the junction differs from the germline gene, which may be a read error. The CDR3 DNA is TGTGCCAGCAGGCCTCCTCGGGACAGGGGTATCGACGAGCAGTACTTC. Translation: CASRPPRDRGIDEQYF. V gene TRBV10-2 combines with J gene TRBJ2-7, with TRBD1 matching over 10 bases. Germline-derived CDR1 and CDR2 are WSHSY and SAAADI. The CDR3 is 16 residues long.

About this clonotype itself: One end of the junction fails to match germline, which may point to a read error. This chain joins TRBV10-2 and TRBJ1-5; 8 nucleotides align to TRBD1. Germline V gene sequence: CDR1 WSHSY, CDR2 SAAADI. The CDR3 runs to 17 residues. DNA of the CDR3: TGCGCCTGCAGTGCTCCTCGAAGGGACAGGCCCAATCAGCCCCAGCATTTT. This codes for CACSAPRRDRPNQPQHF.

This clonotype was observed many times. The chain combines TRBV29-1 with TRBJ1-1, with a weak D call TRBD1 (5 bases). V lost 4 bases to trimming and J lost 1 base, with 7 bases between them. The CDR3 consists of 12 residues. Germline V gives CDR1 SQVTM, CDR2 ANQGSEA. The CDR3 sequence: CSVVTGNTEAFF. The CDR3 coding sequence is TGCAGCGTTGTCACAGGGAACACTGAAGCTTTCTTT.

This chain uses TRBV11-2 with TRBJ2-7; TRBD2 is a possible D gene (6 bases). This CDR3 has 16 residues. Germline CDR1 reads SGHAT; CDR2 reads FQNNGV. The CDR3 spells CASLDFNGGISYEQYF. The CDR3 nucleotides read TGTGCGAGCCTAGATTTCAATGGGGGGATCTCCTACGAGCAGTACTTC.

Worth noting for this clonotype: Possible read error: a much larger clone is one base away. The conserved final phenylalanine or tryptophan is absent from the CDR3, which likely points to a read error. V and J are TRBV11-2 and TRBJ1-2; D might be TRBD1 (6 bases). The CDR3 has 14 amino acids. The germline V and J ends were trimmed by 5 bases and 7 bases, with 17 bases remaining between them. In germline, CDR1 is SGHAT, CDR2 FQNNGV. CDR3 protein: CASSANTGYSGYTL. DNA for the CDR3: TGTGCCAGCAGCGCAAACACAGGGTACAGTGGCTACACCCTC.

This chain uses TRBV5-1 with TRBJ2-6; no reliable D call. Germline V gene lookup returns CDR1 SGHRS and CDR2 YFSETQ. The CDR3 extends over 16 amino acids. Trimming shortened V by 6 bases and J by 0 bases, and 13 bases separated the two germline ends. The CDR3 region has the DNA TGCGCCAGCAACCCCGGGTTAAACTCTGGGGCCAACGTCCTGACTTTC. This gives the protein CASNPGLNSGANVLTF.

This clonotype was observed a handful of times. The V gene is TRBV9, the J gene TRBJ2-5, with TRBD1 identical over 7 bases. Germline CDR1 reads SGDLS; CDR2 reads YYNGEE. With V trimmed by 3 bases and J by 2 bases, 7 bases remained unmatched. The CDR3 sequence is 15 residues long. CDR3 nucleotide sequence: TGTGCCAGCAGCGCCTCCGGGACAGAGCAAGAGACCCAGTACTTC. It yields the protein CASSASGTEQETQYF.

Concerning this clonotype itself: This sequence may be a read error, since a much larger clone differs from it by one base. The chain uses TRBV19 and TRBJ1-2; TRBD1 agrees at 9 bases. In germline, CDR1 is LNHDA, CDR2 SQIVND (reference sequence). The CDR3 consists of 15 residues. The J segment lost 4 bases and the V segment lost 3 bases, leaving 6 bases of the junction unmatched. The CDR3: CASSMRQGVSYGYTF. CDR3 bases: TGTGCCAGTAGTATGCGACAGGGGGTCAGCTATGGCTACACCTTC. The entire variable domain, with the rest obtained from reference TRBV19 and TRBJ1-2, is as follows: DGGITQSPKYLFRKEGQNVTLSCEQNLNHDAMYWYRQDPGQGLRLIYYSQIVNDFQKGDIAEGYSVSREKKESFPLTVTSAQKNPTAFYLCASSMRQGVSYGYTFGSGTRLTVV.

The CDR3: CASREIGSSGYTF. The CDR3 DNA is TGTGCCAGCAGAGAGATAGGGAGTAGTGGCTACACCTTC. V usage is TRBV25-1 and J usage is TRBJ1-2; D is undetermined. CDR3 length: 13 amino acids. V lost 6 bases to trimming and J lost 7 bases, with 15 bases between them. Per germline, CDR1 MGHDK and CDR2 SYGVNS.

This clonotype was recorded at least ten times. V is TRBV25-1 and J is TRBJ1-6; 10 bases align to TRBD1. The germline V gene encodes CDR1 MGHDK and CDR2 SYGVNS. The CDR3 sequence is 14 residues long. Trimming at V came to 5 bases and at J to 10 bases, leaving 5 bases not matched to a gene. CDR3 in DNA: TGTGCCAGCAGTAAGTCGGACAGGGGGTCACCCCTCCACTTT. Translation: CASSKSDRGSPLHF.

This clonotype came up a few times. The junction departs from the called germline gene at one end, perhaps through a read error. This chain connects TRBV10-3 to TRBJ1-5; TRBD1 is a possible D gene (5 bases). The CDR3 covers 15 residues. Germline V gene lookup returns CDR1 ENHRY and CDR2 SYGVKD. CDR3 DNA: TGTGCCAGCAGTGGGGACGGGTCGAGCAATCAGCCCCAGCATTTT. Its translation: CASSGDGSSNQPQHF.

The J gene is TRBJ1-1, the V gene TRBV3-1; D not resolved. This CDR3 has 13 residues. V was cut by 0 bases and J by 8 bases, with 10 bases left in between. Germline CDR1 is LGHDT and CDR2 is YNNKEL (reference sequence). CDR3 region: CASSQEGPPEAFF. CDR3 nucleotides: TGTGCCAGCAGCCAAGAAGGTCCTCCAGAAGCTTTCTTT.

This chain connects TRBV29-1 to TRBJ1-2, with TRBD1 identical over 10 bases. Trimming took 7 bases from V and 8 from J; bases not matched to a gene: 10. Looked up from germline, CDR1 is SQVTM and CDR2 is ANQGSEA. CDR3 length equals 13 residues. The DNA for the CDR3 is TGCAGCGCCGGGACAGGGGACGGGGGGGGCTACACCTTC. Its translation is CSAGTGDGGGYTF.

To note about this clonotype: A read error may produce the germline difference seen at one junction end. The chain couples TRBV25-1 to TRBJ1-4; D unclear. The germline gives CDR1 MGHDK, CDR2 SYGVNS. This CDR3 is 15 amino acids long. The chain's CDR3 is CASSDSAGEIEKLVF. The CDR3 region has the DNA TGTGCCAGCAGTGATAGTGCCGGGGAAATCGAAAAACTGGTTTTT. Complete variable domain (other parts from reference TRBV25-1 and TRBJ1-4): EADIYQTPRYLVIGTGKKITLECSQTMGHDKMYWYQQDPGMELHLIHYSYGVNSTEKGDLSSESTVSRIRTEHFPLTLESARPSHTSQYLCASSDSAGEIEKLVFGSGTQLSVL.

This clonotype was recorded at least ten times. The chain combines TRBV9 with TRBJ1-2, with D tentatively TRBD1 (6 bases). The germline V gene encodes CDR1 SGDLS and CDR2 YYNGEE. V was trimmed by 2 bases and J by 4 bases, leaving 12 bases between them. The CDR3 totals 14 residues. The CDR3 DNA is TGTGCCAGCAGCGTGACTGGACAGTTCTATGGCTACACCTTC. Translated, it gives CASSVTGQFYGYTF.

This clonotype was detected many times. The V and J genes are TRBV15 and TRBJ2-5; the D call may be TRBD1 or TRBD2 (5 bases each). The length of the CDR3 is 16 residues. Per germline, CDR1 LNHNV and CDR2 YYDKDF (reference sequence). V lost 1 base and J lost 1, with 13 bases in between. The CDR3 DNA is TGTGCCACCAGCAGAGGAGGGGTCACAGGCCAAGAGACCCAGTACTTC. Its translation is CATSRGGVTGQETQYF.

This clonotype has a single count. A read error may explain this, as a much larger clone is one base away. The rearrangement uses TRBV7-6 and TRBJ2-7, with a weak D call TRBD2 (5 bases). Germline lookup yields CDR1 SGHVS and CDR2 FNYEAQ. CDR3 length: 15 residues. In nucleotides, the CDR3 is TGTGCCGGCAGCTTAGAGGCGGGCGTGGCCTACGAGCAGTACTTC. Protein sequence: CAGSLEAGVAYEQYF. Looking up the rest from reference TRBV7-6 and TRBJ2-7 gives the full variable domain: GAGVSQSPRYKVTKRGQDVALRCDPISGHVSLYWYRQALGQGPEFLTYFNYEAQQDKSGLPNDRFSAERPEGSISTLTIQRTEQRDSAMYRCAGSLEAGVAYEQYFGPGTRLTVT.

This clonotype was recorded many times. V is TRBV7-9 and J is TRBJ1-4, with D tentatively TRBD1 (5 bases). With 5 bases removed from V and 7 bases from J, the gap between germline ends came to 14 bases. The CDR3 is made up of 14 amino acids. Germline V lookup: CDR1 SEHNR, CDR2 FQNEAQ (reference sequence). The CDR3 bases are TGTGCCAGCAGCCGGTCTGAGGGGCTTGAAAAACTGTTTTTT. Translated: CASSRSEGLEKLFF.

The gene calls are TRBV20-1 and TRBJ1-2; the D gene is possibly TRBD1 (6 bases). V gave up 7 bases and J gave up 4 bases, with 10 bases separating them. Per germline, CDR1 DFQATT and CDR2 SNEGSKA (reference sequence). This CDR3 contains 11 residues. This CDR3 reads CSGEGGYGYTF. The CDR3 nucleotides read TGCAGTGGCGAGGGGGGCTATGGCTACACCTTC.

In regard to this clonotype: One junction end does not reproduce the germline sequence, and a read error may be involved. The CDR3 DNA reads TGTGCCAGCAGTTTAGGGCGTTTATCGAACACCGGGGAGCTGTTTTTT. Residues: CASSLGRLSNTGELFF. V and J are TRBV7-9 and TRBJ2-2, with unresolved D. The CDR3 extends over 16 amino acids. Germline V gives CDR1 SEHNR, CDR2 FQNEAQ (reference sequence).

The rearrangement joins TRBV7-9 to TRBJ2-2; D ambiguous. The ends were cut back, 6 bases at V and 1 base at J, with 12 bases in the middle. The germline gives CDR1 SEHNR, CDR2 FQNEAQ (reference sequence). The CDR3 contains 15 residues. CDR3 DNA sequence: TGTGCCAGCAGTGCCCCCCCAAGGAACACCGGGGAGCTGTTTTTT. Translation: CASSAPPRNTGELFF.

The sample holds a few counts of this clonotype. The chain joins TRBV5-8 to TRBJ1-6; D not certain. From germline, CDR1 is SGHTS and CDR2 YDEGEE. The CDR3 contains 15 residues. V was pared by 3 bases and J by 5 bases, with 12 bases between. CDR3 sequence reads: CASSSLQEHNSPLHF. The CDR3 region has the DNA TGTGCCAGCAGCTCGCTCCAGGAACATAATTCACCCCTCCACTTT.

This clonotype was seen more than once but under ten times. A single base separates this from a much larger clone, so it may be a read error. CDR3 DNA: TGTGCCATCAGTAAAGGTGAAAGCTATGGCTACACCTTC. Its protein is CAISKGESYGYTF. This chain connects TRBV10-3 to TRBJ1-2, with unresolved D. From germline, CDR1 is ENHRY and CDR2 SYGVKD. V was cut by 5 bases and J by 4 bases, with 11 bases left in between. The CDR3 is 13 residues long.